The subject of this entry is one T cell receptor (beta chain). One end of the junction is discordant with germline, which a read error may explain. Germline V lookup: CDR1 SSHAT, CDR2 FNYEAQ (reference sequence). The CDR3 loop spans 13 amino acids. The sample originates from a study of OX40 agonist ivuxolimab in advanced cancers. Sequencing was performed with immunoSEQ multiplex PCR; in TCRdb, only in-frame clones are kept and a portion is missing. Among roughly 86,000 clones listed, around 90% were seen once. The rearrangement links TRBV7-7 to TRBJ1-5; D possibly corresponds to TRBD1 (5 bases). The material was CD4+ or CD8+ T cells sorted from blood, obtained in a trial of the OX40 agonist ivuxolimab. This clonotype originated in an adult with an advanced solid tumor such as melanoma, head and neck, liver or kidney cancer. This chain's CDR3 is CASSLAQGQPQHF. CDR3 sequence (DNA): TGTGCTAGCAGCTTAGCCCAGGGACAGCCCCAGCATTTT.